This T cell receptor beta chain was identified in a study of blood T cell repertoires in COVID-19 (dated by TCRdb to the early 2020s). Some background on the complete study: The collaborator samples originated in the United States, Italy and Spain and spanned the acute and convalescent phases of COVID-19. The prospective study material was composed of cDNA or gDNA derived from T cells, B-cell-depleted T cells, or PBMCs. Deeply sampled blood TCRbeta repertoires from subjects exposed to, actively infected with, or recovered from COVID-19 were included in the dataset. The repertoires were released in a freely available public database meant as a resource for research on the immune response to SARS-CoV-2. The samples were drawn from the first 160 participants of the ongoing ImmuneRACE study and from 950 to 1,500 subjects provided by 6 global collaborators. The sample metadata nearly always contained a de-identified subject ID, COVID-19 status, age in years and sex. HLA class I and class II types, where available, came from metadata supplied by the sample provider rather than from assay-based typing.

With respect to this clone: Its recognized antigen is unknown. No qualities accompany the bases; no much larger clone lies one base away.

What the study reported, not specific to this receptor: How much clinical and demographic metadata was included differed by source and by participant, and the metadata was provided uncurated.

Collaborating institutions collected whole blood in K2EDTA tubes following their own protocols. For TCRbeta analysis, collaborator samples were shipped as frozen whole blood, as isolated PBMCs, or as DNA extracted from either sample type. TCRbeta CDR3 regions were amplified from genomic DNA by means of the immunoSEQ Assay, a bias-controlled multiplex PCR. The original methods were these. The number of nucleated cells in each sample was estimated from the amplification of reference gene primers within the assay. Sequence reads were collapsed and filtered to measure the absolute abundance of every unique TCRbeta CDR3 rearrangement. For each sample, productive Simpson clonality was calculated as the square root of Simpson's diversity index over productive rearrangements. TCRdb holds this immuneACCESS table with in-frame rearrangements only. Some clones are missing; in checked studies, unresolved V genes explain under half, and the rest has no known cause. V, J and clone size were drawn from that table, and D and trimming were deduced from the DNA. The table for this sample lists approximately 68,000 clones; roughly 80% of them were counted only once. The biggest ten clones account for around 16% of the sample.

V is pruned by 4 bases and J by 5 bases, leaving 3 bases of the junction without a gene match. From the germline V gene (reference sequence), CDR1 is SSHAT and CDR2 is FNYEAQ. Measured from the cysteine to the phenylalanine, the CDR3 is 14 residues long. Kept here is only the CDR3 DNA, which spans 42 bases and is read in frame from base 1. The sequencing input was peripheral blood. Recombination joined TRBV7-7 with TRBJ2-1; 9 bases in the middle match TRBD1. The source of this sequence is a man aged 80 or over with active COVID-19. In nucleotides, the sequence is TGTGCCAGCAGCTCGGGACAGGGTGACAATGAGCAGTTCTTC. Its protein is CASSSGQGDNEQFF.